This entry lists 29 T cell receptor beta chains sequenced from one sample in a study of cytomegalovirus exposure and HLA in healthy donors. Use of 60 Vbeta and 13 Jbeta primers characterized the PCR. Clones were read by immunoSEQ multiplex PCR, and TCRdb kept only the in-frame ones, dropping some. This sample has about 100,000 clones, with 81% found just once. The specimen sequenced was PBMCs. All receptors come from a man in his forties or fifties in good health and CMV-seropositive.

V usage is TRBV4-2 and J usage is TRBJ2-1; 7 bases match TRBD2. The CDR3 has 10 amino acids. Germline CDR1 LGHNA, CDR2 YNFKEQ. V lost 8 bases and J lost 8; bases outside the gene matches: 0. The CDR3 DNA follows: TGTGCCAGCGGGGGGGATGAGCAGTTCTTC. This gives the protein CASGGDEQFF.

A few counts support this clone. The chain employs TRBV6-1 and TRBJ1-5, with TRBD1 matching over 7 bases. CDR3 size: 13 residues. Germline CDR1 MNHNS, CDR2 SASEGT. V was clipped by 0 bases and J by 15 bases; unmatched bases: 8. The CDR3 DNA is TGTGCCAGCAGTGAAGCGCCGGGACAGACGAGGCATTTT. This encodes CASSEAPGQTRHF.

This clone was recorded a few times. The chain is built from TRBV18 and TRBJ1-1; 8 bases line up with TRBD1. Trimming cost V 3 bases and J 5 bases; bases outside gene matches: 5. The CDR3 has 14 residues. Germline V gives CDR1 KGHSH, CDR2 LQKENI. CDR3 protein: CASSPDRVTTEAFF. In DNA form, the CDR3 reads TGTGCCAGCTCACCGGACAGGGTAACAACTGAAGCTTTCTTT.

The sample holds a few counts of this clone. The rearrangement joins TRBV6-1 to TRBJ2-4; the match to TRBD2 covers 12 bases. The germline gives CDR1 MNHNS, CDR2 SASEGT. V shed 11 bases, J shed 2 bases, and the junction held 7 bases outside the gene matches. This CDR3 comprises 15 residues. CDR3: CAAEGLAGTKNIQYF. The CDR3 nucleotides are TGTGCCGCAGAAGGACTAGCGGGAACCAAAAACATTCAGTACTTC.

This chain uses TRBV6-1 with TRBJ1-5; 9 bases fit TRBD1. CDR1 and CDR2 (germline): MNHNS, SASEGT. Trimming removed 4 bases from V and 7 bases from J; junction bases left unmatched: 14. The CDR3 loop spans 17 amino acids. CDR3 coding DNA: TGTGCCAGCAGTGGGGGATGGGACAGGGAGGGGTGGCAGCCCCAGCATTTT. Its translation is CASSGGWDREGWQPQHF.

The V gene is TRBV7-3, the J gene TRBJ2-1; TRBD1 might be the D (6 bases). The germline V gene has CDR1 SGHTA and CDR2 FQGTGA. The CDR3 has 16 residues. V lost 1 base to trimming and J lost 3 bases, with 13 bases between them. CDR3 residues: CASSLRGPGHYNEQFF. In nucleotides, the CDR3 is TGTGCCAGCAGCTTAAGGGGGCCAGGGCACTACAATGAGCAGTTCTTC.

The chain carries TRBV5-1 and TRBJ2-3, with TRBD1 matching 7 bases. CDR1 is SGHRS, CDR2 YFSETQ, per germline. The CDR3 runs 16 residues. Trimming took 0 bases from V and 4 from J; bases not matched to a gene: 8. CDR3 amino acids: CASSLGTGFEADTQYF. The CDR3 bases are TGCGCCAGCAGCTTGGGGACAGGTTTTGAGGCAGATACGCAGTATTTT.

This clone came up a few times. The J gene is TRBJ1-5, the V gene TRBV19; D might be TRBD1 (5 bases). CDR1 is LNHDA, CDR2 SQIVND, per germline (reference sequence). The V end lost 0 bases, the J end lost 6 bases, and 6 bases lay between the germline ends. The CDR3 sequence is 13 residues long. CDR3 coding DNA: TGTGCCAGTAGTATAGACAGGGTTCAGCCCCAGCATTTT. It yields the protein CASSIDRVQPQHF.

CDR3 sequence reads: CASSFQGGLSNTEAFF. In DNA form, the CDR3 reads TGCGCCAGCAGCTTTCAGGGGGGCTTGTCGAACACTGAAGCTTTCTTT. The chain links TRBV5-1 to TRBJ1-1, with 7 bases aligning to TRBD1. The length of the CDR3 is 16 residues. The V segment lost 2 bases and the J segment 1 base; nucleotides outside the gene matches: 8. Looked up from germline, CDR1 is SGHRS and CDR2 is YFSETQ.

The chain combines TRBV18 with TRBJ2-7, with TRBD2 as a possible D gene (5 bases). The CDR3 runs to 14 residues. V lost 0 bases and J lost 5, with 11 bases in between. Per germline, CDR1 KGHSH and CDR2 LQKENI. CDR3 DNA sequence: TGTGCCAGCTCACCACCGGGCATGAGGGACGAGCAGTACTTC. Its protein is CASSPPGMRDEQYF.

This clone was seen more than once but under ten times. The J gene is TRBJ1-1, the V gene TRBV7-3, with 9 bases matching TRBD1. CDR1 is SGHTA and CDR2 is FQGTGA in the germline V gene. There are 14 residues in the CDR3. Unmatched junction bases numbered 2, after V lost 5 bases and J lost 1 base. CDR3 protein: CASSPGQGNTEAFF. CDR3 coding DNA: TGTGCCAGCAGCCCGGGACAGGGGAACACTGAAGCTTTCTTT.

This clone occurred a few times. V is TRBV6-5 and J is TRBJ1-6, with 10 bases fitting TRBD1. The V gene end was trimmed by 7 bases and the J gene end by 6 bases; junction bases not matched to a gene: 3. The CDR3 sequence is 14 residues long. Per germline, CDR1 MNHEY and CDR2 SVGAGI. The CDR3 is CASTGQGGNSPLHF. The CDR3 DNA reads TGTGCCAGCACCGGACAGGGGGGTAATTCACCCCTCCACTTT.

The chain employs TRBV4-1 and TRBJ2-2; TRBD1 matches 8 bases. After removal of 4 bases from V and 0 bases from J, the junction contained 1 base not matched to a gene. The CDR3 extends over 15 amino acids. CDR1 and CDR2 (germline): MGHRA, YSYEKL. The DNA of the CDR3 is TGCGCCAGCAGCCGGACAGGGACGAACACCGGGGAGCTGTTTTTT. The encoded protein is CASSRTGTNTGELFF.

This clone was seen only once. The chain employs TRBV9 and TRBJ2-7, with TRBD1 matching 7 bases. V lost 0 bases, J lost 3 bases, and 3 bases stayed unmatched. Germline assignment: CDR1 SGDLS and CDR2 YYNGEE. The CDR3 covers 14 residues. The CDR3 nucleotides read TGTGCCAGCAGCGTAGAGGCAGGGGGCTACGAGCAGTACTTC. Residues: CASSVEAGGYEQYF. The full variable domain, rest sourced from reference TRBV9 and TRBJ2-7, is DSGVTQTPKHLITATGQRVTLRCSPRSGDLSVYWYQQSLDQGLQFLIQYYNGEERAKGNILERFSAQQFPDLHSELNLSSLELGDSALYFCASSVEAGGYEQYFGPGTRLTVT.

The rearrangement links TRBV2 to TRBJ1-1; perhaps TRBD1 as D (5 bases). Germline V CDR1 and CDR2: SNHLY, FYNNEI. This CDR3 has 13 residues. The V end was cut by 8 bases, the J end by 1 base, with 11 bases between. Written as DNA, the CDR3 is TGTGCCAGCGGCACAGGCTCGAACACTGAAGCTTTCTTT. It yields the protein CASGTGSNTEAFF.

The chain has TRBV11-1 and TRBJ2-7; no definite D call. V was shortened by 8 bases and J by 2 bases, with 16 bases between the two germline ends. The length of the CDR3 is 14 residues. Germline V CDR1 and CDR2: SGHAT, FQDESV (reference sequence). The chain's CDR3 is CASSKPAPTYEQYF. CDR3 sequence (DNA): TGTGCCAGCTCCAAACCCGCGCCTACCTACGAGCAGTACTTC.

The rearrangement uses TRBV4-1 and TRBJ2-2; no clear D. Germline V gene lookup returns CDR1 MGHRA and CDR2 YSYEKL. The CDR3 has 12 residues. Deletions cut 0 bases from V and 8 bases from J, with 4 bases between. CDR3 in amino acids: CASSQDMGELFF. In DNA form, the CDR3 reads TGCGCCAGCAGCCAAGATATGGGGGAGCTGTTTTTT.

The chain uses TRBV2 and TRBJ2-1; D is ambiguous. V was cut by 6 bases and J by 6 bases, with 15 bases left in between. The CDR3 is 14 residues long. Germline V CDR1 and CDR2: SNHLY, FYNNEI. CDR3 loop: CASSSTPAGNEQFF. The CDR3 coding sequence is TGTGCCAGCAGCTCCACTCCGGCAGGCAATGAGCAGTTCTTC. Combining the CDR3 with reference TRBV2 and TRBJ2-1 gives the whole variable domain EPEVTQTPSHQVTQMGQEVILRCVPISNHLYFYWYRQILGQKVEFLVSFYNNEISEKSEIFDDQFSVERPDGSNFTLKIRSTKLEDSAMYFCASSSTPAGNEQFFGPGTRLTVL.

This chain joins TRBV5-1 and TRBJ2-2; D is possibly TRBD1 (6 bases). Between the trimmed V and J ends, which lost 4 bases and 2 bases, there was a span of 9 bases. The CDR3 has 14 amino acids. The germline V gene has CDR1 SGHRS and CDR2 YFSETQ. CDR3 DNA sequence: TGCGCCAGCAGCCCACAGGGTAACACCGGGGAGCTGTTTTTT. It yields the protein CASSPQGNTGELFF.

Remarks on this clone: An end of the junction does not agree with germline; a read error may underlie this. The chain couples TRBV6-1 to TRBJ2-7, with 8 bases identical to TRBD1. The germline CDR1 and CDR2 sequences are MNHNS and SASEGT. The CDR3 is made up of 14 amino acids. The CDR3: CASSEAGGSHEQYF. CDR3 coding DNA: TGTGCCAGCAGTGAGGCAGGGGGCTCCCACGAGCAGTACTTC.

This clone was seen just once. The V call is TRBV19, the J call TRBJ2-1; 9 bases are shared with TRBD1. In germline, CDR1 is LNHDA, CDR2 SQIVND (reference sequence). V shed 4 bases and J 5 bases; nucleotides not matched to a gene: 12. The CDR3 length is 17 residues. CDR3 in amino acids: CASSKQNRGQNHNEQFF. The CDR3 DNA is TGTGCCAGTAGTAAACAAAACAGGGGGCAAAATCACAATGAGCAGTTCTTC. Full variable domain (remainder filled in from reference TRBV19 and TRBJ2-1): DGGITQSPKYLFRKEGQNVTLSCEQNLNHDAMYWYRQDPGQGLRLIYYSQIVNDFQKGDIAEGYSVSREKKESFPLTVTSAQKNPTAFYLCASSKQNRGQNHNEQFFGPGTRLTVL.

This clone was picked up a small number of times. The chain combines TRBV7-9 with TRBJ2-7; unclear D gene. Trimming cost V 2 bases and J 0 bases, with 8 bases left between them. The CDR3 is 14 residues long. CDR1 is SEHNR, CDR2 FQNEAQ, per germline (reference sequence). The CDR3: CASSLISSSYEQYF. Written as DNA, the CDR3 is TGTGCCAGCAGCTTAATATCCAGCTCCTACGAGCAGTACTTC. Combining the CDR3 with reference TRBV7-9 and TRBJ2-7 gives the whole variable domain DTGVSQNPRHKITKRGQNVTFRCDPISEHNRLYWYRQTLGQGPEFLTYFQNEAQLEKSRLLSDRFSAERPKGSFSTLEIQRTEQGDSAMYLCASSLISSSYEQYFGPGTRLTVT.

The chain uses TRBV9 and TRBJ1-2, with D perhaps TRBD1 (6 bases). CDR1 is SGDLS and CDR2 is YYNGEE in the germline V gene. The CDR3 extends over 15 amino acids. Trimming took 0 bases from V and 3 from J, leaving 12 bases between them. The CDR3 loop reads CASSVDGQGHYGYTF. CDR3 sequence (DNA): TGTGCCAGCAGCGTAGACGGCCAGGGGCACTATGGCTACACCTTC.

The gene calls are TRBV18 and TRBJ1-5; maybe TRBD1 (6 bases). Germline CDR1 KGHSH, CDR2 LQKENI. There are 13 residues in the CDR3. The ends were cut back, 3 bases at V and 7 bases at J, with 10 bases in the middle. In nucleotides, the CDR3 is TGTGCCAGCTCACCTTGGGGGGGCCAGCCCCAGCATTTT. Its translation: CASSPWGGQPQHF.

The chain employs TRBV19 and TRBJ1-5; 9 bases align to TRBD1. V was pared by 5 bases and J by 5 bases, with 10 bases of the junction left unmatched. Germline values: CDR1 LNHDA, CDR2 SQIVND (reference sequence). The CDR3 is made up of 16 amino acids. The CDR3 region has the DNA TGTGCCAGTAGTGCTCGCGGACAGGGGTGGCATCAGCCCCAGCATTTT. This sequence encodes CASSARGQGWHQPQHF.

The rearrangement uses TRBV21-1 and TRBJ2-7; the D call in the table, TRBD2, was not verified against the DNA. TRBV21-1 is termed a pseudogene. This CDR3 has 14 amino acids. The CDR3, as DNA: TGTGCCAGCAGCAAAGATAACTACGTTTACGAGCAGTACTTC. Its protein product is CASSKDNYVYEQYF.

The V call is TRBV2, the J call TRBJ1-2, with D perhaps matching TRBD1 (5 bases). Germline lookup yields CDR1 SNHLY and CDR2 FYNNEI. V shed 2 bases and J shed 6 bases, with 13 bases lying between them. The CDR3 runs to 14 residues. The CDR3 protein is CASSEKSREDGYTF. Written as DNA, the CDR3 is TGTGCCAGCAGTGAAAAATCCAGGGAGGATGGCTACACCTTC. Looking up the rest from reference TRBV2 and TRBJ1-2 gives the full variable domain: EPEVTQTPSHQVTQMGQEVILRCVPISNHLYFYWYRQILGQKVEFLVSFYNNEISEKSEIFDDQFSVERPDGSNFTLKIRSTKLEDSAMYFCASSEKSREDGYTFGSGTRLTVV.

The chain recombines TRBV2 with TRBJ2-7; the D is unclear. Germline CDR1 reads SNHLY; CDR2 reads FYNNEI. The CDR3 loop spans 10 amino acids. V was clipped by 8 bases and J by 3 bases, with 5 bases between them. CDR3 protein: CASSGYEQYF. The CDR3, as DNA: TGTGCCAGCTCGGGCTACGAGCAGTACTTC.

The rearrangement joins TRBV28 to TRBJ2-1, with TRBD1 matching 7 bases. This CDR3 has 16 amino acids. Germline V lookup: CDR1 MDHEN, CDR2 SYDVKM. V was pared by 3 bases and J by 0 bases, with 5 bases of the junction left unmatched. The CDR3 region is CASSFFNRGSYNEQFF. In nucleotides, the CDR3 is TGTGCCAGCAGTTTCTTCAACAGGGGCTCCTACAATGAGCAGTTCTTC.